Listed below are T cell receptor beta chains from one sample, sequenced in a study of blood T cell repertoires in COVID-19. The table came from immunoSEQ multiplex PCR; TCRdb's copy has only in-frame clones and leaves some out. The sample records hundreds of thousands of clones, approximately 86% being singletons. The sequenced sample consisted of peripheral blood. The receptors here all came from a woman aged 70-85 years with COVID-19, enrolled during active disease. Both conserved end residues are part of each CDR3.

v_call | cdr3_aa
TRBV27 | CASSASGQPYEQYF
TRBV6-5 | CASSQTGSPDYGYTF
TRBV12-3/TRBV12-4 | CASSSAAYEQYF
TRBV18 | CASSPGTGQETQYF
TRBV7-9 | CASSLLAGGPDTQYF
TRBV18 | CATGGQEGNSPLHF
TRBV12-5 | CASGPSQGVRTEAFF
TRBV4-1 | CASSQDFRGANVGDGYTF
TRBV28 | CASSRAAGSDYEQYF
TRBV4-3 | CASSQDQQGELPNYGYTF
TRBV13 | CASSSGQGNQETQYF
TRBV4-2 | CASSQEDGGYYEQYF
TRBV21-1 | CASSTDSALYGYTF
TRBV27 | CASSFTGGVEEFF
TRBV2 | CASPGRLKVNEQFF
TRBV19 | CASSIAGRGTDTQYF
TRBV2 | CASRGQIGNEQYF
TRBV6-2/TRBV6-3 | CASRPSGQGNGGYTF
TRBV2 | CASSRQGESYEQYF
TRBV2 | CASFGRLGEKLFF
TRBV5-4 | CASSVDRDNSPLHF
TRBV7-2 | CASSFWPGAYEQYF
TRBV5-1 | CASSLWGQQETQYF
TRBV6-2/TRBV6-3 | CASSYSIWRGDGEQYF
TRBV28 | CASSLGGLYGYTF
TRBV12-2 | CASRHGDSSCCYEQYF
TRBV10-2 | CASRTLSDRGLYEQYF
TRBV5-1 | CASSSPGDPRWGGTYNEQFF
TRBV29-1 | CSVGGTDTKPQHF
TRBV11-3 | CASSLDSGERGVANTDTQYF